This TCR beta chain was recovered during a study of T cell responses to AZD1222 COVID-19 vaccine. Study results and limitations: Baseline seropositives among AZD1222 recipients totaled only 6 or 7. Among the donors, most were white British and more were female, and clonal diversity was possibly underestimated.

Comment on this clone: What it binds is unknown.

Measured with immunoSEQ multiplex PCR; TCRdb has only the in-frame clones, and not every one. In the table there are approximately 99,000 clones, about 85% of which are singletons. The clonotype was recovered from an adult in good health. Source: peripheral blood, taken on day 0 of AZD1222 vaccination.

CDR3 coding DNA: TGTGCCAGCAGTTTAGGGGGACCTGGCGGGAATTCACCCCTCCACTTT. It translates to CASSLGGPGGNSPLHF. The gene calls are TRBV27 and TRBJ1-6; TRBD1 might be the D (5 bases). Germline loops: CDR1 MNHEY, CDR2 SMNVEV (reference sequence). Trimming took off 2 bases at V and 7 bases at J, with 15 bases between the two ends. This CDR3 comprises 16 residues.